This T cell receptor beta chain was found in a study of blood T cell repertoires in COVID-19. Germline-derived CDR1 and CDR2 are SGHTA and FQGNSA. There are 14 residues in the CDR3. The V and J ends lost 0 bases and 11 bases respectively, with 16 bases between them. This table comes from immunoSEQ multiplex PCR, and its TCRdb copy is limited to in-frame clones, with some not included. The sample includes tens of thousands of clones, about 87% of them seen just once. V gene TRBV7-2 combines with J gene TRBJ1-1, with D perhaps matching TRBD1 (5 bases). The source material was peripheral blood. This receptor was identified in a man aged 45-65 years with acute or convalescent COVID-19. Written as DNA, the CDR3 is TGTGCCAGCAGCTTAGCTGCCCAGGGAATGGAGGCTTTCTTT. Residues: CASSLAAQGMEAFF.